This T cell receptor beta chain stems from a study of T cells in Graves' hyperthyroidism and ophthalmopathy. Study context: Peripheral blood was collected at initial diagnosis, before any treatment.

Researchers took RNA transcripts and amplified the TCR beta CDR3 regions from them. Initially, a first-round RT-PCR of the TCR CDR3 employed the HTBI primer set. Using its own MiXCR run on the multiplex PCR reads, TCRdb lists one record per CDR3 protein. The table includes around 520,000 distinct CDR3 sequences, approximately 25% detected once. Notes on this clonotype: A much larger clone lies a single base off, so this may be a read error.

CDR3 length: 14 residues. Germline assignment: CDR1 SSHAT and CDR2 FNYEAQ (reference sequence). Material: blood. This TCR derives from a woman aged 30 to 39 with Graves' ophthalmopathy. This chain joins TRBV7-7 and TRBJ2-5, with 13 bases matching TRBD2. The CDR3 coding sequence is TGTGCTATCAGCCCCGGGACTAGCGGGGATCCGCTATACTTC. This gives the protein CAISPGTSGDPLYF.